This entry describes one TCR beta chain. The record originates from a study of blood T cell repertoires in COVID-19. Looking at the study overall: COVID-19 samples from acute and convalescent phases originated in the United States, Italy and Spain. Nucleic acid was either cDNA or gDNA, and it came from T cells, B-cell-depleted T cells, or PBMCs.

Trimming left V 9 bases short and J 0 bases short, with 11 bases between. CDR1 and CDR2 (germline): ENHRY, SYGVKD. The CDR3 runs to 14 residues. Study processing details: Reference gene primers were amplified, and this amplification served to estimate nucleated cell counts. The assay was immunoSEQ multiplex PCR, and TCRdb's table has in-frame clones only and misses some. V, J and clone size reflect that table, while D and trimming were determined from the DNA. The sample yields around 71,000 clones, 70% to 85% seen once. The TCR was taken from a man aged 70-80 years with acute or convalescent COVID-19. Material for sequencing was peripheral blood. This chain uses TRBV10-3 with TRBJ1-4, with D possibly matching TRBD1 (5 bases). The CDR3 coding sequence is TGTGCCATAGGACAAGAAACAACTAATGAAAAACTGTTTTTT. This translates into CAIGQETTNEKLFF.